One T cell receptor beta chain is described in this entry. The data originate from a study of T-cell reconstitution after alpha-beta-depleted transplantation in children. The TCRbeta library was prepared with unique molecular identifiers. TCRdb re-analysed the PCR reads in MiXCR, keeping a single row per CDR3 protein. Altogether approximately 210,000 distinct CDR3 sequences are present, about 14% being singletons, with the ten largest covering roughly 13%. V was clipped by 3 bases and J by 8 bases; unmatched bases: 7. Per the germline V gene, CDR1 is SEHNR and CDR2 is FQNEAQ (reference sequence). The CDR3 sequence is 15 residues long.

V usage is TRBV7-9 and J usage is TRBJ2-1; 10 bases match TRBD1. The sequencing here drew on PBMCs from the stem cell graft donor, taken from the stem cell graft. This receptor was obtained from a human donor who donated a stem cell graft to a child with acute lymphoblastic leukemia. The CDR3 sequence: CASSLTGGEIYEQFF. CDR3 sequence (DNA): TGTGCCAGCAGCTTGACAGGGGGCGAAATATATGAGCAGTTCTTC.